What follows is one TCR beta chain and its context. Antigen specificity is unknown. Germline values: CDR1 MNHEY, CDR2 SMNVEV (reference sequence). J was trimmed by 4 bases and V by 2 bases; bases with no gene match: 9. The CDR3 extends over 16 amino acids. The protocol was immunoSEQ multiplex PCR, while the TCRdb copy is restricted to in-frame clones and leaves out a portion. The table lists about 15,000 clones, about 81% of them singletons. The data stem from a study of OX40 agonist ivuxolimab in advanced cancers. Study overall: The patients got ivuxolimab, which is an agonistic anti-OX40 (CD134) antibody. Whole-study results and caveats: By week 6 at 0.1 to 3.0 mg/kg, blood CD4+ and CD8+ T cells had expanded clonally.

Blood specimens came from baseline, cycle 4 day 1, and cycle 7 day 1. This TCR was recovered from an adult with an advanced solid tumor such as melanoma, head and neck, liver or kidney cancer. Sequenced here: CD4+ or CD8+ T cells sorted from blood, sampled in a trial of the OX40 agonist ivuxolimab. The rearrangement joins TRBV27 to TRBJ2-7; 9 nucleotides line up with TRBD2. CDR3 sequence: CASSLIVAGLAYEQYF. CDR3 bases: TGTGCCAGCAGTTTAATTGTAGCGGGACTAGCTTACGAGCAGTACTTC.